Here is one T cell receptor (beta chain) with its context. Some clones are missing from TCRdb's copy, which holds only in-frame ones; the method was immunoSEQ multiplex PCR. The repertoire holds around 90,000 clones, with roughly 86% as singletons. The sample is drawn from a study of control samples from healthy donors and cancer patients. CDR3 length equals 14 residues. Looked up from germline, CDR1 is SEHNR and CDR2 is FQNEAQ (reference sequence). V lost 7 bases and J 0 bases, leaving 9 bases between the germline ends. The V and J genes are TRBV7-9 and TRBJ1-4, with D possibly matching TRBD1 (5 bases). The material sequenced was blood. The sequence came from a man aged 25-45 years in good health. The CDR3 bases are TGTGCCAGCACCACAGGTGCAACTAATGAAAAACTGTTTTTT. This gives the protein CASTTGATNEKLFF.